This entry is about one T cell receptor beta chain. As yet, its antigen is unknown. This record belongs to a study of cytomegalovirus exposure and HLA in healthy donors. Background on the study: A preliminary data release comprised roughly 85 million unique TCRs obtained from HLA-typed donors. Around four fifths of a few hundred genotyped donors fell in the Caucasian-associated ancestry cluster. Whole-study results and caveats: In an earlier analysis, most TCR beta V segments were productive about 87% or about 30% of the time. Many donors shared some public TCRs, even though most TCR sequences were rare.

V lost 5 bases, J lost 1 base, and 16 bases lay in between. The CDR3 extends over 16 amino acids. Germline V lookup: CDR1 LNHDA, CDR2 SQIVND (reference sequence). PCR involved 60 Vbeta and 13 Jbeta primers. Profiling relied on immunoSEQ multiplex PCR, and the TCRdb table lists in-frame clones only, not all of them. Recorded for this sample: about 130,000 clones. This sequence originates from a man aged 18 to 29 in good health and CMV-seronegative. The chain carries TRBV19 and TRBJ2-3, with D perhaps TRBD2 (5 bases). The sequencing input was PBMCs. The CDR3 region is CASSPRDGAGTDTQYF. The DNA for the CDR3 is TGTGCCAGTAGTCCACGGGATGGCGCCGGCACAGATACGCAGTATTTT.